Below are 25 T cell receptor beta chains sequenced from a single sample in a study of T cells in localized non-small cell lung cancer. Measured with immunoSEQ multiplex PCR; TCRdb has only the in-frame clones, and not every one. The table records just under 6,000 clones, roughly 23% of them present only once. The sample here was lung tumor tissue, taken before any cancer treatment. These receptor sequences come from a female donor at least 60 years old with stage I lung adenocarcinoma.

This clone was seen a handful of times. V and J are TRBV6-8 and TRBJ2-7, with D perhaps TRBD1 (6 bases). CDR1 is MNHGY, CDR2 SAAAGT, per germline. The CDR3 loop spans 14 amino acids. Trimming pared 4 bases from V and 7 bases from J, leaving 17 bases between. The DNA of the CDR3 is TGTGCCAGCAGTTCTACCGTGGGACATTCGGAGCAGTACTTC. Its protein product is CASSSTVGHSEQYF.

This clone occurred many times. This rearrangement joins TRBV6-8 to TRBJ2-5; weak D call: TRBD1 (6 bases). Germline CDR1 is MNHGY and CDR2 is SAAAGT. The ends were cut back, 0 bases at V and 5 bases at J, with 19 bases in the middle. The CDR3 extends over 17 amino acids. CDR3 nucleotides: TGTGCCAGCAGTTACTCGATGGTTCTCAGGGGTTTTGAGACCCAGTACTTC. It yields the protein CASSYSMVLRGFETQYF.

This clone has just a few counts. This chain links TRBV9 with TRBJ2-1; D not certain. The germline CDR1 and CDR2 sequences are SGDLS and YYNGEE. This CDR3 spans 16 amino acids. V was cut by 0 bases and J by 0 bases, with 10 bases left in between. This CDR3 reads CASSVGSTSSYNEQFF. For the CDR3, the DNA is TGTGCCAGCAGCGTAGGATCGACTTCCTCCTACAATGAGCAGTTCTTC.

This clone has just a few counts. This rearrangement joins TRBV11-3 to TRBJ1-1; D might be TRBD1 (6 bases). The germline V gene encodes CDR1 SGHNT and CDR2 YENEEA. The CDR3 has 14 residues. V lost 3 bases, J lost 6 bases, and 14 bases lay in between. The CDR3 nucleotides read TGTGCCAGCAGCTTGGTATCAGGGGAGGCTGAAGCTTTCTTT. It codes for CASSLVSGEAEAFF.

In its sample, this clone was seen many times. The chain combines TRBV11-3 with TRBJ2-2; a possible D gene is TRBD2 (5 bases). The CDR3 is 14 amino acids. Trimming cost V 5 bases and J 6 bases, with 13 bases left between them. Per germline, CDR1 SGHNT and CDR2 YENEEA. CDR3 coding DNA: TGTGCCAGCAGCAGCGACTATGGGGCCGGGGAGCTGTTTTTT. Its translation: CASSSDYGAGELFF.

The V call is TRBV6-8, the J call TRBJ1-1; a weak D match, TRBD1 (5 bases). The V and J ends lost 7 bases and 7 bases respectively, with 19 bases between them. Germline-derived CDR1 and CDR2 are MNHGY and SAAAGT. This CDR3 has 14 amino acids. The CDR3 spells CASIDRGVGGEAFF. CDR3 nucleotides: TGTGCCAGCATCGACAGAGGGGTCGGGGGTGAAGCTTTCTTT.

This clone was detected ten times or more. The V gene is TRBV11-3, the J gene TRBJ2-3; D might be TRBD1 or TRBD2, each matching 5 bases. Deletions cut 3 bases from V and 4 bases from J, with 14 bases between. The germline V gene has CDR1 SGHNT and CDR2 YENEEA. The CDR3 consists of 15 residues. The CDR3 loop reads CASSLGTSYSDTQYF. The CDR3 region has the DNA TGTGCCAGCAGCTTGGGGACCTCCTACTCAGATACGCAGTATTTT.

This clone is labeled as medium-sized (0.01 to 0.1%). This sequence joins TRBV4-1 and TRBJ2-7; TRBD1 might be the D (6 bases). This CDR3 has 15 residues. Germline lookup yields CDR1 MGHRA and CDR2 YSYEKL. The V gene lost 2 bases and the J gene lost 3 bases, with 14 bases spanning the gap. CDR3 residues: CASSQIQGTFYEQYF. The DNA for the CDR3 is TGCGCCAGCAGCCAAATCCAGGGGACCTTCTACGAGCAGTACTTC.

This chain joins TRBV19 and TRBJ1-1; TRBD1 matches 8 bases. Germline trimming cut 3 bases from V and 6 bases from J; bases unmatched to any gene: 21. CDR1 is LNHDA and CDR2 is SQIVND in the germline V gene (reference sequence). The CDR3 sequence is 19 residues long. CDR3 region: CASSIRFSGAGGMSAEAFF. In DNA form, the CDR3 reads TGTGCCAGTAGTATTCGGTTTTCTGGGGCAGGGGGCATGAGCGCTGAAGCTTTCTTT.

V usage is TRBV11-3 and J usage is TRBJ2-7; D is possibly TRBD1 (6 bases). Trimming cost V 3 bases and J 5 bases, with 17 bases left between them. The germline gives CDR1 SGHNT, CDR2 YENEEA. The CDR3 consists of 15 residues. The CDR3 DNA reads as TGTGCCAGCAGCTTTCCGCAGGGGTGGTTGGACGAGCAGTACTTC. Translated, it gives CASSFPQGWLDEQYF. The variable domain in full, completed from reference TRBV11-3 and TRBJ2-7, reads EAGVVQSPRYKIIEKKQPVAFWCNPISGHNTLYWYLQNLGQGPELLIRYENEEAVDDSQLPKDRFSAERLKGVDSTLKIQPAELGDSAVYLCASSFPQGWLDEQYFGPGTRLTVT.

The rearrangement uses TRBV19 and TRBJ2-3; TRBD2 matches 7 bases. Germline V CDR1 and CDR2: LNHDA, SQIVND (reference sequence). Losses at the gene ends were 4 bases for V and 1 base for J; bases not matched to a gene: 2. The CDR3 has 14 residues. The CDR3 DNA sequence: TGTGCCAGTAGTACAGCGGGACGCACAGATACGCAGTATTTT. Protein: CASSTAGRTDTQYF.

This clone has only a few counts. V and J are TRBV6-8 and TRBJ2-7; TRBD1 is a possible D gene (6 bases). The CDR3 has 13 amino acids. Germline CDR1 reads MNHGY; CDR2 reads SAAAGT. V was trimmed by 10 bases and J by 7 bases, leaving 20 bases between them. This CDR3 is CAIGALGGGEQYF. In nucleotides, the CDR3 is TGTGCCATCGGGGCTTTAGGGGGTGGAGAGCAGTACTTC.

CDR3 nucleotides: TGTGCCAGCAGGCCGGGGAACTCTGGGGCCAACGTCCTGACTTTC. The encoded protein is CASRPGNSGANVLTF. The V call is TRBV9, the J call TRBJ2-6; possible D gene TRBD2, 5 bases. The ends were cut back, 5 bases at V and 0 bases at J, with 9 bases in the middle. The CDR3 has 15 residues. Germline CDR1 and CDR2: SGDLS and YYNGEE.

The chain employs TRBV6-8 and TRBJ1-1, with D uncertain. Trimming pared 5 bases from V and 2 bases from J, leaving 12 bases between. CDR3 length: 14 residues. Germline V gene lookup returns CDR1 MNHGY and CDR2 SAAAGT. In DNA form, the CDR3 reads TGTGCCAGCAGTGCTGGACCTTACAACACTGAAGCTTTCTTT. Protein product: CASSAGPYNTEAFF.

This clone has just a few counts. This rearrangement joins TRBV18 to TRBJ1-1; 11 bases agree with TRBD1. With 3 bases clipped from V and 4 bases from J, the junction kept 7 bases outside the gene matches. Germline V gene sequence: CDR1 KGHSH, CDR2 LQKENI. The CDR3 has 16 amino acids. The CDR3: CASSPRTGGEGTEAFF. The CDR3 nucleotides are TGTGCCAGCTCACCCCGGACAGGGGGCGAGGGCACTGAAGCTTTCTTT.

This clone is medium-sized (0.01 to 0.1%) within its sample. This rearrangement joins TRBV10-3 to TRBJ2-5; D unclear. The V gene lost 2 bases and the J gene lost 5 bases, with 21 bases spanning the gap. The CDR3 has 17 residues. CDR1 and CDR2 (germline): ENHRY, SYGVKD. Written as DNA, the CDR3 is TGTGCCATCAGTGAGCCCACCCGGATGCCAAATTCGGAGACCCAGTACTTC. It yields the protein CAISEPTRMPNSETQYF.

This clone came up a few times. The chain has TRBV9 and TRBJ1-1, with 10 bases aligning to TRBD1. The CDR3 consists of 15 residues. V was pared by 2 bases and J by 5 bases, with 6 bases of the junction left unmatched. Germline CDR1 SGDLS, CDR2 YYNGEE. The CDR3 DNA reads TGTGCCAGCAGCGTCGGGACAGGGGTTGGGACTGAAGCTTTCTTT. As protein: CASSVGTGVGTEAFF.

The chain is built from TRBV6-8 and TRBJ2-6, with D uncertain. From germline, CDR1 is MNHGY and CDR2 SAAAGT. The ends were cut back, 5 bases at V and 1 base at J, with 6 bases in the middle. CDR3 length: 14 amino acids. CDR3 nucleotide sequence: TGTGCCAGCAGTGACCATTCTGGGGCCAACGTCCTGACTTTC. This sequence encodes CASSDHSGANVLTF.

This clone was picked up a small number of times. This chain joins TRBV30 and TRBJ1-1, with 7 bases aligning to TRBD1. In germline, CDR1 is GTSNPN, CDR2 SVGIG (reference sequence). CDR3 size: 14 residues. The V segment lost 0 bases and the J segment 4 bases; nucleotides outside the gene matches: 5. In nucleotides, the CDR3 is TGTGCCTGGAGTGTTCTGACAGGGATCACTGAAGCTTTCTTT. Its translation: CAWSVLTGITEAFF.

This clone came up a few times. The chain is built from TRBV11-3 and TRBJ2-1; 7 bases agree with TRBD2. CDR3 length equals 15 residues. The germline V gene encodes CDR1 SGHNT and CDR2 YENEEA. J was trimmed by 9 bases and V by 3 bases; bases with no gene match: 11. The CDR3 nucleotides are TGTGCCAGCAGCTTGGAACTAGCGACCAACGGTGAGCAGTTCTTC. Translating it yields CASSLELATNGEQFF.

This clone has a handful of counts. This chain uses TRBV9 with TRBJ2-1; D unresolved. Trimming cost V 4 bases and J 6 bases, with 8 bases left between them. This CDR3 has 12 amino acids. The germline gives CDR1 SGDLS, CDR2 YYNGEE. The chain's CDR3 is CASSPTSNEQFF. The DNA for the CDR3 is TGTGCCAGCAGCCCGACATCCAATGAGCAGTTCTTC. Looking up the rest from reference TRBV9 and TRBJ2-1 gives the full variable domain: DSGVTQTPKHLITATGQRVTLRCSPRSGDLSVYWYQQSLDQGLQFLIQYYNGEERAKGNILERFSAQQFPDLHSELNLSSLELGDSALYFCASSPTSNEQFFGPGTRLTVL.

This clone has just a few counts. The chain links TRBV10-1 to TRBJ1-1, with D tentatively TRBD1 (5 bases). CDR3 length equals 13 residues. Trimming removed 5 bases from V and 7 bases from J, with 14 bases in between. CDR1 and CDR2 from the germline V gene are WNHNN and SYGVQD (reference sequence). The CDR3 sequence: CASSRGGEYEAFF. The CDR3 region has the DNA TGCGCCAGCAGTCGGGGGGGGGAGTATGAAGCTTTCTTT.

V and J are TRBV11-3 and TRBJ1-2, with 11 bases matching TRBD1. V shed 1 base, J shed 7 bases, and the junction held 2 bases outside the gene matches. The germline V gene has CDR1 SGHNT and CDR2 YENEEA. The CDR3 length is 14 residues. The CDR3 sequence: CASSLGTGGGGYTF. CDR3 in DNA: TGTGCCAGCAGCTTAGGGACAGGGGGCGGTGGCTACACCTTC.

The V gene is TRBV19, the J gene TRBJ2-6; 11 bases are a match to TRBD2. The CDR3 extends over 18 amino acids. Per germline, CDR1 LNHDA and CDR2 SQIVND (reference sequence). The V segment lost 0 bases and the J segment 2 bases; nucleotides outside the gene matches: 3. In nucleotides, the CDR3 is TGTGCCAGTAGTATAGATCTAGCGGGAGGCCCTGGGGCCAACGTCCTGACTTTC. It is translated as CASSIDLAGGPGANVLTF.

This clone was counted only a few times. The rearrangement joins TRBV11-3 to TRBJ2-7, with D possibly TRBD1 on 7 matching bases. The germline CDR1 and CDR2 sequences are SGHNT and YENEEA. Trimming shortened V by 2 bases and J by 3 bases, and 17 bases separated the two germline ends. CDR3 length: 16 amino acids. This chain's CDR3 is CASSLPGGPECYEQYF. CDR3 nucleotide sequence: TGTGCCAGCAGCTTACCAGGGGGGCCCGAGTGCTACGAGCAGTACTTC. Complete variable domain (other parts from reference TRBV11-3 and TRBJ2-7): EAGVVQSPRYKIIEKKQPVAFWCNPISGHNTLYWYLQNLGQGPELLIRYENEEAVDDSQLPKDRFSAERLKGVDSTLKIQPAELGDSAVYLCASSLPGGPECYEQYFGPGTRLTVT.